Listed below are T cell receptor beta chains from one sample, sequenced in a study of cytomegalovirus exposure and HLA in healthy donors. Measured with immunoSEQ multiplex PCR; TCRdb has only the in-frame clones, and not every one. The table has about 200,000 clones, 86% seen once. The sample taken for sequencing was PBMCs. Every receptor here comes from a woman younger than 45 in good health and CMV-seronegative. Each CDR3 is given without its conserved first and last residue. Each record gives: J gene, V gene, CDR3 protein.

TRBJ2-7 TRBV9 ASSERHLSYEQY
TRBJ2-3 TRBV29-1 SVERAGGANTQY
TRBJ2-7 TRBV7-9 ASSLGVRTYEQY
TRBJ2-5 TRBV5-4 ASSLPGQGWGETQY
TRBJ1-2 TRBV30 AWSRWGQDYHGYT
TRBJ2-7 TRBV28 ASSGTSGGPRYEQY
TRBJ2-3 TRBV7-3 ASSLRLAGGDTQY
TRBJ2-7 TRBV10-3 AISETGKGGSYEQY
TRBJ1-5 TRBV28 ASSLWAGDQPQH
TRBJ2-5 TRBV5-4 ASSAGQGVRETQY
TRBJ2-5 TRBV6-6 ASSYSGLATETQY
TRBJ2-7 TRBV6-4 ASSYRAHEQY
TRBJ2-2 TRBV28 ASGRRLAGARANTGELF
TRBJ1-2 TRBV13 ASSLDPRGNYGYT
TRBJ2-1 TRBV13 ASSLFERAYSYNEQF
TRBJ2-2 TRBV30 AWLGLAGSGELF
TRBJ2-7 TRBV27 ASSPSSTYEQY
TRBJ2-5 TRBV6-6 ASSQGYQETQY
TRBJ1-1 TRBV5-1 ASSLAPAGNTEAF